The rows below give T cell receptor beta chains drawn from one sample of a study of blood T cells in healthy people across ages. In TCRdb, the 5' RACE reads were re-called with MiXCR into one record per CDR3 protein. This sample carries around 870,000 distinct CDR3 sequences, less than 35% of them seen once, and the ten largest clones take around 15%. The sample was blood. These receptors were collected from a woman of 80 years or more in good health. CDR3s include the opening cysteine and the closing phenylalanine or tryptophan. The order of the fields is J gene, V gene, clone size, D gene, CDR3 DNA, CDR3 protein. D genes are given only for firm matches. Size is stated for part of the rows, as once, few or many counts, or as a class when the clone is expanded.

j_call: TRBJ1-1
v_call: TRBV7-6
clone_size: once
d_call: -
cdr3_nt: TGTGCCAGCAGCTTAGTCGAGTTTCGACCGGGAGGGAACACTGAAGCTTTCTTT
cdr3_aa: CASSLVEFRPGGNTEAFF

j_call: TRBJ1-2
v_call: TRBV6-5
clone_size: many
d_call: -
cdr3_nt: TGTGCCAGCAGCTTCAGTCCAGGCCTCTATGGCTACACCTTC
cdr3_aa: CASSFSPGLYGYTF

j_call: TRBJ1-5
v_call: TRBV7-2
clone_size: -
d_call: TRBD1
cdr3_nt: TGTGCCAGCAGCTCGACAGGGGGCCTACTCAATCAGCCCCAGCATTTT
cdr3_aa: CASSSTGGLLNQPQHF

j_call: TRBJ2-1
v_call: TRBV6-5
clone_size: -
d_call: TRBD2
cdr3_nt: TGTGCCGCGAGGGGACTAGTTTACAATGAGCAGTTCTTC
cdr3_aa: CAARGLVYNEQFF

j_call: TRBJ2-3
v_call: TRBV12-3/TRBV12-4
clone_size: -
d_call: TRBD2
cdr3_nt: TGTGCCAGCAGTTTCGGCCTAGCGGGGTGGCGGGATACGCAGTATTTT
cdr3_aa: CASSFGLAGWRDTQYF

j_call: TRBJ2-1
v_call: TRBV18
clone_size: -
d_call: TRBD2
cdr3_nt: TGTGCCAGCTCACCACCGTCAGCGGGGGGGCATGAGCAGTTCTTC
cdr3_aa: CASSPPSAGGHEQFF

j_call: TRBJ1-2
v_call: TRBV20-1
clone_size: many
d_call: -
cdr3_nt: TGCAGTGCCACGGGGGGGCCTAACTATGGCTACACCTTC
cdr3_aa: CSATGGPNYGYTF

j_call: TRBJ2-1
v_call: TRBV4-1
clone_size: few
d_call: TRBD2
cdr3_nt: TGCGCCAGCAGCCAAGGCCCCCTAGCGGGGGCCTACAATGAGCAGTTCTTC
cdr3_aa: CASSQGPLAGAYNEQFF

j_call: TRBJ1-5
v_call: TRBV5-1
clone_size: few
d_call: -
cdr3_nt: TGCGCCAGCAGCTTGTCATCAGGTAGCAATCAGCCCCAGCATTTT
cdr3_aa: CASSLSSGSNQPQHF

j_call: TRBJ2-1
v_call: TRBV5-4
clone_size: few
d_call: -
cdr3_nt: TGTGCCAGCAGCTCAGGGGCACTCTCCTACAATGAGCAGTTCTTC
cdr3_aa: CASSSGALSYNEQFF

j_call: TRBJ2-5
v_call: TRBV9
clone_size: many
d_call: -
cdr3_nt: TGTGCCAGCAGCGTTGGGGCTCGGTACCAAGAGACCCAGTACTTC
cdr3_aa: CASSVGARYQETQYF

j_call: TRBJ2-2
v_call: TRBV5-1
clone_size: -
d_call: -
cdr3_nt: TGCGCCAGCAGCTTGGTTCCTGGGGAGGTCACCGGGGAGCTGTTTTTT
cdr3_aa: CASSLVPGEVTGELFF

j_call: TRBJ2-5
v_call: TRBV7-2
clone_size: many
d_call: TRBD2
cdr3_nt: TGTGCCAGCAGCTTAGTCCCGCGGGGGGGCCGGGTGGAGACCCAGTACTTC
cdr3_aa: CASSLVPRGGRVETQYF

j_call: TRBJ1-2
v_call: TRBV3-1
clone_size: many
d_call: -
cdr3_nt: TGTGCCAGCAGCCAAGAAGGAGGCTACACCTTC
cdr3_aa: CASSQEGGYTF

j_call: TRBJ2-1
v_call: TRBV4-1
clone_size: -
d_call: -
cdr3_nt: TGCGCCAGCAGCCCCAGTTTCGCGGGGTTAGCGGAGAATGAGCAGTTCTTC
cdr3_aa: CASSPSFAGLAENEQFF

j_call: TRBJ2-7
v_call: TRBV20-1
clone_size: -
d_call: TRBD2
cdr3_nt: TGCAGTGCTAGCGGGCTAGCGGGAAACGAGCAGTACTTC
cdr3_aa: CSASGLAGNEQYF

j_call: TRBJ1-6
v_call: TRBV4-3
clone_size: -
d_call: -
cdr3_nt: TGCGCCAGCAGCCAAGATTTTCCCCCAGGACAGAGCCATTCACCCCTCCACTTT
cdr3_aa: CASSQDFPPGQSHSPLHF

j_call: TRBJ2-1
v_call: TRBV7-2
clone_size: -
d_call: TRBD2
cdr3_nt: TGTGCCAGCAGCTCGGGACTAGTCGGGCGAGATGAGCAGTTCTTC
cdr3_aa: CASSSGLVGRDEQFF

j_call: TRBJ1-1
v_call: TRBV7-2
clone_size: many
d_call: -
cdr3_nt: TGTGCCAGCAGCCCCACCACAGTGAACACTGAAGCTTTCTTT
cdr3_aa: CASSPTTVNTEAFF

j_call: TRBJ2-7
v_call: TRBV29-1
clone_size: -
d_call: -
cdr3_nt: TGCAGCGTTGAAGGGGCGTACTTC
cdr3_aa: CSVEGAYF

j_call: TRBJ2-1
v_call: TRBV18
clone_size: few
d_call: -
cdr3_nt: TGTGCCAGCTCACCATTCGGACGGACCAACAATGAGCAGTTCTTC
cdr3_aa: CASSPFGRTNNEQFF

j_call: TRBJ2-1
v_call: TRBV7-9
clone_size: many
d_call: -
cdr3_nt: TGTGCCAGCAGCTCCAGGGGAGGAATAGCGGGCGGGGAGCAGTTCTTC
cdr3_aa: CASSSRGGIAGGEQFF

j_call: TRBJ1-5
v_call: TRBV7-9
clone_size: many
d_call: -
cdr3_nt: TGTGCCAGCAGCTTATTTCCGGGCAATCAGCCCCAGCATTTT
cdr3_aa: CASSLFPGNQPQHF

j_call: TRBJ1-5
v_call: TRBV10-3
clone_size: many
d_call: TRBD1
cdr3_nt: TGTGCCACGCGTACAGGGGACAATCAGCCCCAGCATTTT
cdr3_aa: CATRTGDNQPQHF

j_call: TRBJ2-3
v_call: TRBV29-1
clone_size: many
d_call: TRBD1
cdr3_nt: TGCAGCGTTGTGCGTACAGGGGGTTTAGGAACAGATACGCAGTATTTT
cdr3_aa: CSVVRTGGLGTDTQYF

j_call: TRBJ2-3
v_call: TRBV12-3/TRBV12-4
clone_size: many
d_call: TRBD1
cdr3_nt: TGTGCCAGCAGTTTGGGACAGACAATCACAGATACGCAGTATTTT
cdr3_aa: CASSLGQTITDTQYF

j_call: TRBJ2-1
v_call: TRBV14
clone_size: -
d_call: -
cdr3_nt: TGTGCCAGCAGCCAACTGTATAACAGTCTTTCCTACAATGAGCAGTTCTTC
cdr3_aa: CASSQLYNSLSYNEQFF

j_call: TRBJ1-2
v_call: TRBV12-3/TRBV12-4
clone_size: many
d_call: TRBD1
cdr3_nt: TGTGCCAGCAGCCGCGGACAGGCCTTATATGGCTACACCTTC
cdr3_aa: CASSRGQALYGYTF

j_call: TRBJ1-1
v_call: TRBV7-9
clone_size: -
d_call: -
cdr3_nt: TGTGCCAGCAGCTTAGTCTTGACGGTGGGAGCTTTCTTT
cdr3_aa: CASSLVLTVGAFF

j_call: TRBJ2-7
v_call: TRBV7-2
clone_size: many
d_call: -
cdr3_nt: TGTGCCAGCAGCTTAGCGCGGGGGACAGGCTCCTACGAGCAGTACTTC
cdr3_aa: CASSLARGTGSYEQYF

j_call: TRBJ1-6
v_call: TRBV2
clone_size: few
d_call: -
cdr3_nt: TGTGCCAGCAGTGAAGCTCTAGTTTCACCCCTCCACTTT
cdr3_aa: CASSEALVSPLHF

j_call: TRBJ2-1
v_call: TRBV9
clone_size: few
d_call: -
cdr3_nt: TGTGCCAGCAGCGTAGGAGGAGGACAACCGGCGGGGAATGAGCAGTTCTTC
cdr3_aa: CASSVGGGQPAGNEQFF

j_call: TRBJ1-2
v_call: TRBV7-2
clone_size: many
d_call: TRBD1
cdr3_nt: TGTGCCAGCAGCTCCCCGGGACAGGGGGTATATGGCTACACCTTC
cdr3_aa: CASSSPGQGVYGYTF

j_call: TRBJ1-6
v_call: TRBV6-5
clone_size: -
d_call: TRBD1
cdr3_nt: TGTGCCAGCAGCCCCAGGGGGCCTAATCCACCCCTCCACTTT
cdr3_aa: CASSPRGPNPPLHF

j_call: TRBJ2-5
v_call: TRBV18
clone_size: few
d_call: -
cdr3_nt: TGTGCCAGCCCAGACCAAGAGACCCAGTACTTC
cdr3_aa: CASPDQETQYF

j_call: TRBJ2-3
v_call: TRBV20-1
clone_size: many
d_call: TRBD2
cdr3_nt: TGCAGTGCTAGCCGACTAGCGGGAAACACAGATACGCAGTATTTT
cdr3_aa: CSASRLAGNTDTQYF

j_call: TRBJ2-2
v_call: TRBV6-2/TRBV6-3
clone_size: few
d_call: -
cdr3_nt: TGTGCCAGCAGCCGTTGGGGGCCCGCCGGGGAGCGGTTTTTT
cdr3_aa: CASSRWGPAGERFF

j_call: TRBJ1-6
v_call: TRBV2
clone_size: few
d_call: -
cdr3_nt: TGTGCCAGCAGTGAAGCGCCGGGGCAATCGGGGAATTCACCCCTCCACTTT
cdr3_aa: CASSEAPGQSGNSPLHF

j_call: TRBJ1-1
v_call: TRBV5-6
clone_size: -
d_call: -
cdr3_nt: TGTGCCAGCAGCCCCGACAGGCGATGGAACACTGAAGCTTTCTTT
cdr3_aa: CASSPDRRWNTEAFF

j_call: TRBJ2-1
v_call: TRBV6-2/TRBV6-3
clone_size: -
d_call: -
cdr3_nt: TGTGCCAGCACCCCGATGGGGGGCAAGTACAATGAGCAGTTCTTC
cdr3_aa: CASTPMGGKYNEQFF

j_call: TRBJ2-7
v_call: TRBV15
clone_size: many
d_call: -
cdr3_nt: TGTGCCACCAGCCCCCGAGGGACTCTCTCCTACGAGCAGTACTTC
cdr3_aa: CATSPRGTLSYEQYF